The 32 T cell receptor beta chains below all came from one sample that was sequenced in a study of T cell responses to AZD1222 COVID-19 vaccine. TCRdb's table, derived via immunoSEQ multiplex PCR, lists solely in-frame clones and lacks some. The sample contains some 140,000 clones, approximately 91% of which appear only once. Sequenced here: peripheral blood, sampled 28 days after the second AZD1222 dose. These receptors all come from an adult who received the AZD1222 COVID-19 vaccine.

V is TRBV5-1 and J is TRBJ2-1; the match to TRBD1 covers 9 bases. The length of the CDR3 is 15 residues. Losses at the gene ends were 0 bases for V and 4 bases for J; bases not matched to a gene: 2. Germline assignment: CDR1 SGHRS and CDR2 YFSETQ. In DNA form, the CDR3 reads TGCGCCAGCAGCTTGGGACAGGGGGAATACAATGAGCAGTTCTTC. Translating gives CASSLGQGEYNEQFF.

The J gene is TRBJ2-5, the V gene TRBV27; 10 nucleotides agree with TRBD1. Germline V gives CDR1 MNHEY, CDR2 SMNVEV (reference sequence). The CDR3 runs 15 residues. V was pared by 5 bases and J by 7 bases, with 10 bases of the junction left unmatched. Written as DNA, the CDR3 is TGTGCCAGCAGTCCCGGGACAGGGGATATCGGGACCCAGTACTTC. The encoded protein is CASSPGTGDIGTQYF.

The V call is TRBV6-2 or TRBV6-3, the J call TRBJ1-2; D is possibly TRBD1 (6 bases). The CDR3 is 15 residues long. CDR1 is MNHEY, CDR2 SVGEGT, per germline. V dropped 2 bases and J dropped 4 bases, with 14 bases sitting between them. The CDR3 spells CASSYSPGEGYGYTF. The CDR3 DNA reads as TGTGCCAGCAGTTACAGTCCAGGGGAGGGCTATGGCTACACCTTC.

The V gene is TRBV5-4, the J gene TRBJ2-1; 7 nucleotides align to TRBD2. The length of the CDR3 is 17 residues. Germline loops: CDR1 SGHNT, CDR2 YYREEE (reference sequence). With 4 bases clipped from V and 2 bases from J, the junction kept 12 bases outside the gene matches. The CDR3 sequence: CASSGTLFGTTYNEQFF. The CDR3 nucleotides are TGTGCCAGCAGCGGGACCTTATTCGGGACTACCTACAATGAGCAGTTCTTC.

The J gene is TRBJ2-2, the V gene TRBV12-3 or TRBV12-4; D is undetermined. This CDR3 spans 13 amino acids. The V gene lost 3 bases and the J gene lost 4 bases, with 6 bases spanning the gap. CDR3 coding DNA: TGTGCCAGCAGTTTTGAAGGCACCGGGGAGCTGTTTTTT. Its protein is CASSFEGTGELFF.

V usage is TRBV7-9 and J usage is TRBJ1-1; 7 bases fit TRBD1. Trimming removed 5 bases from V and 4 bases from J; junction bases left unmatched: 4. The length of the CDR3 is 13 residues. Germline V lookup: CDR1 SEHNR, CDR2 FQNEAQ (reference sequence). The CDR3 region is CASSRAGGTEAFF. The DNA for the CDR3 is TGTGCCAGCAGCCGGGCAGGGGGCACTGAAGCTTTCTTT.

V and J are TRBV18 and TRBJ1-1; D ambiguous. The CDR3 sequence is 13 residues long. Trimming stripped 2 bases from V and 7 bases from J, with 11 bases between. Germline V gene data show CDR1 as KGHSH and CDR2 as LQKENI. CDR3 region: CASSPGRRGEAFF. DNA of the CDR3: TGTGCCAGCTCACCAGGTCGGCGTGGTGAAGCTTTCTTT. The full variable domain, rest sourced from reference TRBV18 and TRBJ1-1, is NAGVMQNPRHLVRRRGQEARLRCSPMKGHSHVYWYRQLPEEGLKFMVYLQKENIIDESGMPKERFSAEFPKEGPSILRIQQVVRGDSAAYFCASSPGRRGEAFFGQGTRLTVV.

A single count supports this clone. The chain employs TRBV5-4 and TRBJ2-7; 13 bases agree with TRBD2. The germline V gene encodes CDR1 SGHNT and CDR2 YYREEE (reference sequence). This CDR3 has 17 residues. V lost 3 bases and J lost 0; bases outside the gene matches: 6. CDR3 DNA: TGTGCCAGCAGCTGGGGGCGGACTAGCGGGAGCTCCTACGAGCAGTACTTC. Its protein is CASSWGRTSGSSYEQYF.

Comments on this clone: Mismatch with germline at one junction end may stem from a read error. This chain uses TRBV7-9 with TRBJ2-1, with D hard to call. There are 11 residues in the CDR3. Germline-derived CDR1 and CDR2 are SEHNR and FQNEAQ (reference sequence). In DNA, the CDR3 is TGTGCCAGCAGCCTCTCCGGGCACGAAGTCTTC. Its protein is CASSLSGHEVF.

The chain has TRBV5-1 and TRBJ1-1; 9 bases are a match to TRBD1. Germline V gene data show CDR1 as SGHRS and CDR2 as YFSETQ. The CDR3 consists of 16 residues. Trimming at V came to 3 bases and at J to 5 bases, leaving 11 bases not matched to a gene. This CDR3 is CASSSGQGIEGTEAFF. The CDR3, as DNA: TGCGCCAGCAGCTCCGGACAGGGGATAGAAGGGACTGAAGCTTTCTTT.

This clone was seen just once. V usage is TRBV3-1 (or the pseudogene TRBV3-2) and J usage is TRBJ1-4; D may be TRBD1 (6 bases). The CDR3 covers 14 residues. Trimming removed 0 bases at V and 8 bases at J, with 10 bases between. The germline gives CDR1 LGHDT, CDR2 YNNKEL (reference sequence). The CDR3 spells CASSQEGGGEKLFF. The CDR3, as DNA: TGTGCCAGCAGCCAAGAAGGGGGAGGCGAAAAACTGTTTTTT.

The rearrangement uses TRBV28 and TRBJ1-1; D unresolved. Trimming pared 7 bases from V and 0 bases from J, leaving 6 bases between. Per germline, CDR1 MDHEN and CDR2 SYDVKM. The CDR3 length is 12 residues. CDR3 DNA sequence: TGTGCCAGCAATAGTGTGAACACTGAAGCTTTCTTT. The encoded protein is CASNSVNTEAFF. Complete variable domain (other parts from reference TRBV28 and TRBJ1-1): DVKVTQSSRYLVKRTGEKVFLECVQDMDHENMFWYRQDPGLGLRLIYFSYDVKMKEKGDIPEGYSVSREKKERFSLILESASTNQTSMYLCASNSVNTEAFFGQGTRLTVV.

The chain uses TRBV3-1 (or the pseudogene TRBV3-2) and TRBJ2-7, with 10 nucleotides matching TRBD1. Germline CDR1 LGHDT, CDR2 YNNKEL (reference sequence). The CDR3 spans 14 residues. Trimming removed 5 bases from V and 5 bases from J; junction bases left unmatched: 6. The CDR3 DNA reads as TGTGCCAGCAGCGGCCAAGGGACAGGGGACGAGCAGTACTTC. Translated, it gives CASSGQGTGDEQYF.

The gene calls are TRBV6-6 and TRBJ2-3; 8 nucleotides line up with TRBD2. The CDR3 runs to 15 residues. V was clipped by 4 bases and J by 0 bases; unmatched bases: 3. Germline V gene sequence: CDR1 MNHNY, CDR2 SVGAGI (reference sequence). CDR3 loop: CASSWTSRSTDTQYF. The DNA for the CDR3 is TGTGCCAGCAGTTGGACTAGCAGAAGCACAGATACGCAGTATTTT.

The chain has TRBV7-9 and TRBJ2-5, with D perhaps matching TRBD1 (6 bases). CDR1 SEHNR and CDR2 FQNEAQ come from the germline V gene (reference sequence). This CDR3 spans 13 amino acids. Trimming took off 5 bases at V and 11 bases at J, with 18 bases between the two ends. The CDR3 is CASSPRGAQGQYF. In DNA form, the CDR3 reads TGTGCCAGCAGCCCAAGAGGGGCACAGGGACAGTACTTC. Variable domain in full (rest from reference TRBV7-9 and TRBJ2-5): DTGVSQNPRHKITKRGQNVTFRCDPISEHNRLYWYRQTLGQGPEFLTYFQNEAQLEKSRLLSDRFSAERPKGSFSTLEIQRTEQGDSAMYLCASSPRGAQGQYFGPGTRLLVL.

The chain employs TRBV3-1 (or the pseudogene TRBV3-2) and TRBJ1-5; weak D call: TRBD1 (5 bases). Germline loops: CDR1 LGHDT, CDR2 YNNKEL (reference sequence). V was clipped by 2 bases and J by 4 bases, with 9 bases between them. The CDR3 totals 14 residues. CDR3 in amino acids: CASSQWGENQPQHF. In DNA form, the CDR3 reads TGTGCCAGCAGCCAATGGGGGGAGAATCAGCCCCAGCATTTT.

The rearrangement links TRBV2 to TRBJ2-1; D may be TRBD2 (5 bases). V was trimmed by 6 bases and J by 5 bases, leaving 17 bases between them. The CDR3 spans 15 residues. Per germline, CDR1 SNHLY and CDR2 FYNNEI. The CDR3 sequence is CASRKGGSWDNEQFF. CDR3 bases: TGTGCCAGCAGAAAGGGTGGGAGTTGGGACAATGAGCAGTTCTTC.

A few counts support this clone. The rearrangement links TRBV28 to TRBJ2-1; the match to TRBD2 covers 8 bases. CDR1 and CDR2 (germline): MDHEN, SYDVKM. The ends lost 3 bases at V and 10 bases at J; junction bases unmatched: 8. CDR3 length equals 14 residues. CDR3 protein: CASSLGTSRGEQFF. The CDR3 nucleotides are TGTGCCAGCAGTTTGGGGACTAGTAGGGGGGAGCAGTTCTTC.

This clone was seen once. The gene calls are TRBV11-2 and TRBJ2-7; no reliable D call. This CDR3 contains 14 residues. Germline V lookup: CDR1 SGHAT, CDR2 FQNNGV. The germline V and J ends were trimmed by 5 bases and 0 bases, with 11 bases remaining between them. The DNA for the CDR3 is TGTGCCAGCAGCGAAGCAGCAGGCTCCTACGAGCAGTACTTC. It yields the protein CASSEAAGSYEQYF.

The genes are TRBV5-1 and TRBJ2-2, with 8 bases matching TRBD2. CDR1 is SGHRS, CDR2 YFSETQ, per germline. The junction had 7 bases not matched to a gene; V was cut back by 5 bases and J by 4 bases. The CDR3 totals 15 residues. This CDR3 is CASSGSSGATGELFF. In DNA form, the CDR3 reads TGCGCCAGCAGTGGCAGTAGCGGGGCCACCGGGGAGCTGTTTTTT.

The DNA of the CDR3 is TGTGCCAGCAGCCTCTACCAAGAGACCCAGTACTTC. Its translation is CASSLYQETQYF. The chain recombines TRBV14 with TRBJ2-5; D not resolved. This CDR3 has 12 residues. CDR1 SGHDN and CDR2 FVKESK come from the germline V gene. V lost 4 bases to trimming and J lost 0 bases, with 3 bases between them. Filled out from reference TRBV14 and TRBJ2-5, the complete variable domain reads EAGVTQFPSHSVIEKGQTVTLRCDPISGHDNLYWYRRVMGKEIKFLLHFVKESKQDESGMPNNRFLAERTGGTYSTLKVQPAELEDSGVYFCASSLYQETQYFGPGTRLLVL.

CDR3 coding DNA: TGTGCCAGTAGCGGGACAGTTGATCAGCCCCAGCATTTT. Its translation: CASSGTVDQPQHF. The chain has TRBV19 and TRBJ1-5; TRBD1 aligns across 7 bases. J gave up 5 bases and V 6 bases, and 4 bases lay outside the gene matches. Germline V lookup: CDR1 LNHDA, CDR2 SQIVND (reference sequence). This CDR3 contains 13 residues.

To note about this clone: This sample includes further DNA sequences coding for the same CDR3. The DNA of the CDR3 is TGCGCCAGCAGCTTGCCGGATGCAACTAATGAAAAACTGTTTTTT. It translates to CASSLPDATNEKLFF. The chain has TRBV5-1 and TRBJ1-4; D gene unclear. Trimming took off 1 base at V and 0 bases at J, with 7 bases between the two ends. The germline V gene encodes CDR1 SGHRS and CDR2 YFSETQ. CDR3 length: 15 amino acids.

The count of this clone is one. This chain links TRBV7-2 with TRBJ2-5, with unresolved D. V was shortened by 5 bases and J by 1 base, with 11 bases between the two germline ends. In germline, CDR1 is SGHTA, CDR2 FQGNSA. This CDR3 comprises 14 residues. In DNA, the CDR3 is TGTGCCAGCAGCCGTACTTCCACCCAAGAGACCCAGTACTTC. Protein sequence: CASSRTSTQETQYF. The full variable domain, with the rest looked up from reference TRBV7-2 and TRBJ2-5, is GAGVSQSPSNKVTEKGKDVELRCDPISGHTALYWYRQSLGQGLEFLIYFQGNSAPDKSGLPSDRFSAERTGGSVSTLTIQRTQQEDSAVYLCASSRTSTQETQYFGPGTRLLVL.

V gene TRBV18 combines with J gene TRBJ2-5; 8 bases fit TRBD1. Germline V gene data show CDR1 as KGHSH and CDR2 as LQKENI. V lost 0 bases to trimming and J lost 4 bases; unmatched junction nucleotides: 4. The CDR3 sequence is 15 residues long. The CDR3 region is CASSPPSTGGETQYF. The CDR3 DNA sequence: TGTGCCAGCTCACCACCCTCCACAGGGGGAGAGACCCAGTACTTC. Drawing the rest from reference TRBV18 and TRBJ2-5, the complete variable domain is NAGVMQNPRHLVRRRGQEARLRCSPMKGHSHVYWYRQLPEEGLKFMVYLQKENIIDESGMPKERFSAEFPKEGPSILRIQQVVRGDSAAYFCASSPPSTGGETQYFGPGTRLLVL.

The rearrangement uses TRBV10-3 and TRBJ1-6; no clear D. The CDR3 loop spans 12 amino acids. Germline V gene lookup returns CDR1 ENHRY and CDR2 SYGVKD. Trimming shortened V by 0 bases and J by 8 bases, and 2 bases separated the two germline ends. The DNA for the CDR3 is TGTGCCATCAGTGAGTCGTATTCACCCCTCCACTTT. Translated, it gives CAISESYSPLHF.

The chain has TRBV4-1 and TRBJ2-1; unclear D gene. The CDR3 is 14 residues long. V lost 2 bases and J 8 bases, leaving 13 bases between the germline ends. Germline-derived CDR1 and CDR2 are MGHRA and YSYEKL. Here the CDR3 reads CASSQRSSRDEQFF. The CDR3 DNA reads as TGCGCCAGCAGCCAAAGGTCCTCTCGGGATGAGCAGTTCTTC.

The chain uses TRBV30 and TRBJ1-5, with a possible D match to TRBD1 (5 bases). The CDR3 covers 16 residues. Deletions cut 2 bases from V and 2 bases from J, with 16 bases between. Germline values: CDR1 GTSNPN, CDR2 SVGIG (reference sequence). This CDR3 is CAWSPPGLVGNQPQHF. The CDR3 DNA is TGTGCCTGGAGTCCCCCGGGACTTGTGGGCAATCAGCCCCAGCATTTT.

The rearrangement joins TRBV28 to TRBJ2-7; D possibly corresponds to TRBD2 (5 bases). V lost 6 bases, J lost 0 bases, and 15 bases lay in between. The CDR3 contains 15 residues. Germline V CDR1 and CDR2: MDHEN, SYDVKM. The CDR3 coding sequence is TGTGCCAGCAGCTCTCCCACGGGGTCCTCCTACGAGCAGTACTTC. Translation: CASSSPTGSSYEQYF.

The J gene is TRBJ1-1, the V gene TRBV6-5; D perhaps matches TRBD1 (5 bases). Looked up from germline, CDR1 is MNHEY and CDR2 is SVGAGI. With 6 bases removed from V and 10 bases from J, the gap between germline ends came to 18 bases. The CDR3 is 13 residues long. This CDR3 reads CASRTDSPAGAFF. Written as DNA, the CDR3 is TGTGCCAGCAGAACCGACAGCCCCGCGGGAGCTTTCTTT.

This clone was seen a few times. The rearrangement uses TRBV5-1 and TRBJ2-5; 7 bases are shared with TRBD1. The CDR3 extends over 18 amino acids. The V gene's germline CDR1 is SGHRS and CDR2 YFSETQ. Losses at the gene ends were 4 bases for V and 4 bases for J; bases not matched to a gene: 19. Here the CDR3 reads CASSVIRQGGLWGETQYF. The DNA for the CDR3 is TGCGCCAGCAGCGTGATCCGACAGGGTGGCCTTTGGGGAGAGACCCAGTACTTC.

The chain employs TRBV4-2 and TRBJ1-5; no clear D. Germline assignment: CDR1 LGHNA and CDR2 YNFKEQ. The germline V and J ends were trimmed by 1 base and 3 bases, with 10 bases remaining between them. This CDR3 has 15 residues. DNA for the CDR3: TGTGCCAGCAGCCAAGCCGGGAGCGTCAATCAGCCCCAGCATTTT. Translated: CASSQAGSVNQPQHF.